The rows below give T cell receptor beta chains drawn from one sample of a study of technical replicates of blood from several donors. Clones were read by immunoSEQ multiplex PCR, and TCRdb kept only the in-frame ones, dropping some. The profile shows almost 65,000 clones, about 86% of them singletons. Sequenced material: PBMCs. The receptors shown here come from a human donor in good health. Some clones in this sample may be carry-over from other donors' samples. The CDR3 runs from the conserved cysteine through the conserved F or W. D genes are given only for firm matches. For some rows the clone size is stated as once, few or many, or as a class when expanded; others skip it.

TRBJ2-3 | . | . | TRBV2 | CASSAETGAPSTDTQYF | TGTGCCAGCAGCGCCGAGACTGGGGCACCTAGCACAGATACGCAGTATTTT
TRBJ1-2 | . | . | TRBV7-2 | CASSLSPARVDYGYTF | TGTGCCAGCAGCTTATCCCCCGCCAGGGTCGACTATGGCTACACCTTC
TRBJ1-5 | few | . | TRBV19 | CASKELWVGNQPQHF | TGTGCCAGCAAGGAGTTATGGGTTGGCAATCAGCCCCAGCATTTT
TRBJ2-3 | once | TRBD2 | TRBV4-3 | CASSPTSGSTDTQYF | TGCGCCAGCAGCCCCACTAGCGGGAGCACAGATACGCAGTATTTT
TRBJ1-3 | . | . | TRBV4-2 | CASTGDGNTIYF | TGTGCCAGCACCGGGGATGGAAACACCATATATTTT
TRBJ2-7 | . | TRBD1 | TRBV6-6 | CASSPGTGSSYEQYF | TGTGCCAGCAGTCCCGGGACAGGGAGCTCCTACGAGCAGTACTTC
TRBJ2-1 | . | TRBD2 | TRBV7-9 | CASSLSMGTSGNEQFF | TGTGCCAGCAGCTTAAGTATGGGGACTAGCGGCAATGAGCAGTTCTTC
TRBJ1-2 | large | . | TRBV5-6 | CASSLSGRGRGVSGYTF | TGTGCCAGCAGCTTGTCGGGTCGGGGCAGGGGAGTATCTGGCTACACCTTC
TRBJ1-1 | . | . | TRBV7-2 | CASSLFFGEAKAFF | TGTGCCAGCAGCTTATTCTTCGGGGAAGCGAAAGCTTTCTTT
TRBJ2-1 | . | TRBD2 | TRBV4-1 | CASSQEFISGGASNEQFF | TGCGCCAGCAGCCAAGAATTTATAAGCGGGGGGGCGAGTAATGAGCAGTTCTTC
TRBJ1-1 | . | TRBD1 | TRBV11-2 | CASSLGTENTEAFF | TGTGCCAGCAGCCTTGGGACAGAGAACACTGAAGCTTTCTTT
TRBJ2-7 | . | TRBD2 | TRBV7-2 | CASSLGLGTSPLEQYF | TGTGCCAGCAGCTTAGGATTGGGGACTAGCCCTCTCGAGCAGTACTTC
TRBJ2-2 | . | TRBD2 | TRBV5-1 | CASSFLLAGTNTGELFF | TGCGCCAGCAGCTTCTTGCTAGCGGGGACAAACACCGGGGAGCTGTTTTTT
TRBJ1-1 | . | TRBD1 | TRBV2 | CASAPDRGNTEAFF | TGTGCCAGCGCTCCGGACAGGGGAAACACTGAAGCTTTCTTT
TRBJ2-7 | . | TRBD2 | TRBV29-1 | CSVEDSGTSYEQYF | TGCAGCGTTGAAGACTCCGGGACTAGCTACGAGCAGTACTTC
TRBJ1-1 | . | . | TRBV7-9 | CASSDMNGKAFF | TGTGCCAGCAGCGACATGAACGGCAAAGCTTTCTTT
TRBJ2-5 | . | TRBD2 | TRBV5-1 | CASSPDGSSGFETQYF | TGCGCCAGCAGCCCTGATGGGTCTAGCGGGTTTGAGACCCAGTACTTC
TRBJ2-7 | . | . | TRBV14 | CASSLLRDTYEQYF | TGTGCCAGCAGCCTCCTCCGGGACACCTACGAGCAGTACTTC